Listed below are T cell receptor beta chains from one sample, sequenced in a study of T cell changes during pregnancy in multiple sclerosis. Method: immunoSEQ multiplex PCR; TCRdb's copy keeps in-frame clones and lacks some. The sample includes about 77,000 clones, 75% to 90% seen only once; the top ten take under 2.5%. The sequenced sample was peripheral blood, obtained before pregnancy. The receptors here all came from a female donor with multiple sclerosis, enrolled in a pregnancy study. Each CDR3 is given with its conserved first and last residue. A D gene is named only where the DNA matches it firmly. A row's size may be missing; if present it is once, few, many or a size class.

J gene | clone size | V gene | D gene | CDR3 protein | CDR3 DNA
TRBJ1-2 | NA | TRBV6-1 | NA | CASSEAWVGRGGPPLDGYTF | TGTGCCAGCAGTGAAGCTTGGGTGGGGCGAGGGGGTCCTCCTCTCGATGGCTACACCTTC
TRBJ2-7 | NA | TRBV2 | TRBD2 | CASRAVSGGANEQYF | TGTGCCAGCAGAGCAGTTAGCGGGGGGGCCAACGAGCAGTACTTC
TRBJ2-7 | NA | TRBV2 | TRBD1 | CASREDRGDAYEQYF | TGTGCCAGCAGAGAAGACAGGGGGGACGCCTACGAGCAGTACTTC
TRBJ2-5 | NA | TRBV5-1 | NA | CASSLRNREETQYF | TGCGCCAGCAGCTTGAGGAACAGGGAGGAGACCCAGTACTTC
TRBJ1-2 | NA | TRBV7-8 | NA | CASSLGPQFGYTF | TGTGCCAGCAGCTTAGGGCCACAATTTGGCTACACCTTC
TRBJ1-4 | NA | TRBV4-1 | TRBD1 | CASSLRGGQGGEKLFF | TGCGCCAGCAGCCTCAGAGGAGGACAGGGGGGAGAAAAACTGTTTTTT
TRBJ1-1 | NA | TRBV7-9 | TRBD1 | CASSPGGNTEAFF | TGTGCCAGCAGCCCAGGGGGTAACACTGAAGCTTTCTTT
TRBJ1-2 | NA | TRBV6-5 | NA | CASSYSGSGVWYGYTF | TGTGCCAGCAGTTACTCAGGGTCAGGGGTTTGGTATGGCTACACCTTC
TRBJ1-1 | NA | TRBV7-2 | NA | CASSLMPDINTEAFF | TGTGCCAGCAGCTTAATGCCAGACATCAACACTGAAGCTTTCTTT
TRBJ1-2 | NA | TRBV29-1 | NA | CSGGGSNYGYTF | TGCAGCGGGGGGGGGTCGAACTATGGCTACACCTTC
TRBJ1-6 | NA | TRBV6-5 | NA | CASSYWAGRDSPLHF | TGTGCCAGCAGTTACTGGGCAGGGAGGGATTCACCCCTCCACTTT
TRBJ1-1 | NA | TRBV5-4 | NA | CASSLIGANTEAFF | TGTGCCAGCAGCTTAATAGGGGCGAACACTGAAGCTTTCTTT
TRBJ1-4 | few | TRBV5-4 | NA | CASSLTGSNEKLFF | TGTGCCAGCAGCTTAACAGGGTCTAATGAAAAACTGTTTTTT
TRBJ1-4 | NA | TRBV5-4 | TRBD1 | CASSFGQAATNEKLFF | TGTGCCAGCAGCTTCGGACAGGCTGCAACTAATGAAAAACTGTTTTTT
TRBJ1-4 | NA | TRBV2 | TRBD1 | CASSRQGIEEKLFF | TGTGCCAGCAGTCGACAGGGAATAGAAGAAAAACTGTTTTTT
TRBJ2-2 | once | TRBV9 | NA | CASSVGGGPGGELFF | TGTGCCAGCAGCGTAGGGGGGGGGCCCGGCGGGGAGCTGTTTTTT
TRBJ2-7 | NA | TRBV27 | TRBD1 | CASSLQGQLGPYEQYF | TGTGCCAGCAGTCTGCAGGGACAGCTAGGTCCCTACGAGCAGTACTTC